Listed below are T cell receptor beta chains from one sample, sequenced in a study of a mutant IDH1 vaccine in newly diagnosed glioma. Assay: immunoSEQ multiplex PCR; the TCRdb copy retains only in-frame clones and omits some. The repertoire holds around 50,000 clones, with roughly 84% as singletons. These TCRs are of unknown antigen specificity. Sequenced material: PBMCs, taken from a glioma patient whose treatment included an IDH1 peptide vaccine. Receptors were obtained from a young woman with glioma. Some clones in this sample may be carry-over from other donors' samples. Both conserved end residues are part of each CDR3. A D gene is named only where the DNA matches it firmly. The size of a clone is reported for some rows only, either as once, few or many, or as a class for expanded clones.

V gene: TRBV13; CDR3 length: 15; D gene: .; clone size: .; J gene: TRBJ2-1; CDR3 DNA: TGTGCCAGCAGCTTTAATGGCGGGGCCTACAATGAGCAGTTCTTC; CDR3 protein: CASSFNGGAYNEQFF
V gene: TRBV27; CDR3 length: 14; D gene: TRBD2; clone size: few; J gene: TRBJ2-7; CDR3 DNA: TGTGCCAGCAGTTTATCGGGACTATCCTACGAGCAGTACTTC; CDR3 protein: CASSLSGLSYEQYF
V gene: TRBV5-8; CDR3 length: 11; D gene: .; clone size: .; J gene: TRBJ2-7; CDR3 DNA: TGTGCCAGCAGCCCGACCTACGAGCAGTACTTC; CDR3 protein: CASSPTYEQYF
V gene: TRBV2; CDR3 length: 15; D gene: .; clone size: .; J gene: TRBJ2-7; CDR3 DNA: TGTGCCACGGGATCCCCTCGGGCCAACCTCTACGAGCAGTACTTC; CDR3 protein: CATGSPRANLYEQYF
V gene: TRBV27; CDR3 length: 13; D gene: .; clone size: .; J gene: TRBJ1-2; CDR3 DNA: TGTGCCAGCAGTTTATCCAGTACCTATGGCTACACCTTC; CDR3 protein: CASSLSSTYGYTF
V gene: TRBV5-6; CDR3 length: 16; D gene: .; clone size: .; J gene: TRBJ1-1; CDR3 DNA: TGTGCCAGCAGCTCCTCTACCGGGTCCATGAACACTGAAGCTTTCTTT; CDR3 protein: CASSSSTGSMNTEAFF
V gene: TRBV6-6; CDR3 length: 16; D gene: .; clone size: .; J gene: TRBJ1-5; CDR3 DNA: TGTGCCAGCAGTTACCCCCCAGGGATGAGCAATCAGCCCCAGCATTTT; CDR3 protein: CASSYPPGMSNQPQHF
V gene: TRBV7-9; CDR3 length: 15; D gene: .; clone size: .; J gene: TRBJ2-7; CDR3 DNA: TGTGCCAGCAGCTTAGAACGTTCCGCCTCCTACGAGCAGTACTTC; CDR3 protein: CASSLERSASYEQYF
V gene: TRBV4-1; CDR3 length: 17; D gene: .; clone size: .; J gene: TRBJ2-7; CDR3 DNA: TGCGCCAGCAGCCAAGAAGGGGCAGGAAAGGCTTTTATCAAGCAGTACTTC; CDR3 protein: CASSQEGAGKAFIKQYF
V gene: TRBV13; CDR3 length: 15; D gene: TRBD2; clone size: .; J gene: TRBJ2-2; CDR3 DNA: TGTGCCAGCAGTAGTAGCGGGAGGGGGACCGGGGAGCTGTTTTTT; CDR3 protein: CASSSSGRGTGELFF
V gene: TRBV2; CDR3 length: 16; D gene: .; clone size: .; J gene: TRBJ2-5; CDR3 DNA: TGTGCCAGCAGCCGGACCCCCGATGTCCGGGTGGAGACCCAGTACTTC; CDR3 protein: CASSRTPDVRVETQYF
V gene: TRBV7-2; CDR3 length: 13; D gene: .; clone size: .; J gene: TRBJ1-1; CDR3 DNA: TGTGCCAGCAGCCCCACGCCCCGCGTAGCGGCTTTCTTT; CDR3 protein: CASSPTPRVAAFF
V gene: TRBV4-2; CDR3 length: 16; D gene: TRBD2; clone size: .; J gene: TRBJ2-7; CDR3 DNA: TGTGCCAGCAGACCAACCGGGACTAGCGGTTCCTTCGAGCAGTACTTC; CDR3 protein: CASRPTGTSGSFEQYF
V gene: TRBV28; CDR3 length: 12; D gene: .; clone size: .; J gene: TRBJ1-1; CDR3 DNA: TGTGCCAGCAGTTTTCTGCTCGATGAAGCTTTCTTT; CDR3 protein: CASSFLLDEAFF
V gene: TRBV9; CDR3 length: 15; D gene: .; clone size: .; J gene: TRBJ2-1; CDR3 DNA: TGTGCCAGCAGCGTAGTGGGGAACATTGAGGATGAGCAGTTCTTC; CDR3 protein: CASSVVGNIEDEQFF
V gene: TRBV2; CDR3 length: 13; D gene: TRBD1; clone size: .; J gene: TRBJ2-5; CDR3 DNA: TGTGCCACCTATGGACAGGGATATGAGACCCAGTACTTC; CDR3 protein: CATYGQGYETQYF
V gene: TRBV4-1; CDR3 length: 19; D gene: .; clone size: .; J gene: TRBJ2-7; CDR3 DNA: TGCGCCAGCAGCCAAGTCCTGGGGAGGGGACAGCGGATCACCTACGAGCAGTACTTC; CDR3 protein: CASSQVLGRGQRITYEQYF
V gene: TRBV4-2; CDR3 length: 13; D gene: .; clone size: once; J gene: TRBJ2-7; CDR3 DNA: TGTGCCAGCAGCCAAACAGCCTCCTACGAGCAGTACTTC; CDR3 protein: CASSQTASYEQYF
V gene: TRBV28; CDR3 length: 16; D gene: .; clone size: .; J gene: TRBJ1-1; CDR3 DNA: TGTGCCAGCAGTTTAGGGGGGGCCTGGATGAACACTGAAGCTTTCTTT; CDR3 protein: CASSLGGAWMNTEAFF
V gene: TRBV29-1; CDR3 length: 12; D gene: .; clone size: .; J gene: TRBJ1-2; CDR3 DNA: TGCAGCGTTGAAGACAGTAACTATGGCTACACCTTC; CDR3 protein: CSVEDSNYGYTF
V gene: TRBV5-6; CDR3 length: 11; D gene: .; clone size: .; J gene: TRBJ2-1; CDR3 DNA: TGTGCCAGCAGCCAAGGAAATGAGCAGTTCTTC; CDR3 protein: CASSQGNEQFF
V gene: TRBV5-4; CDR3 length: 14; D gene: TRBD1; clone size: .; J gene: TRBJ2-7; CDR3 DNA: TGTGCCAGCAGCTTGGGGGACAGGGCCGGCGAGCAGTACTTC; CDR3 protein: CASSLGDRAGEQYF
V gene: TRBV6-5; CDR3 length: 15; D gene: TRBD1; clone size: .; J gene: TRBJ2-2; CDR3 DNA: TGTGCCAGCAGGCCGGGACAGGGACACACCGGGGAGCTGTTTTTT; CDR3 protein: CASRPGQGHTGELFF
V gene: TRBV2; CDR3 length: 14; D gene: TRBD1; clone size: once; J gene: TRBJ2-7; CDR3 DNA: TGTGCCAGCAGTCTGGACAGGGGCCATCACGAGCAGTACTTC; CDR3 protein: CASSLDRGHHEQYF
V gene: TRBV9; CDR3 length: 14; D gene: .; clone size: .; J gene: TRBJ2-5; CDR3 DNA: TGTGCCAGCAGCGCTTCTTGGGGGCAAGAGACCCAGTACTTC; CDR3 protein: CASSASWGQETQYF
V gene: TRBV7-8; CDR3 length: 15; D gene: .; clone size: .; J gene: TRBJ1-1; CDR3 DNA: TGTGCCAGCAGCCCCCGATCTCCAAGATACACTGAAGCTTTCTTT; CDR3 protein: CASSPRSPRYTEAFF